This TCR beta chain was captured by sequencing in a study of T cells in Graves' hyperthyroidism and ophthalmopathy. Germline CDR1 and CDR2: ENHRY and SYGVKD. CDR3 length: 13 amino acids. Trimming pared 4 bases from V and 4 bases from J, leaving 10 bases between. TCR beta CDR3 sequences were amplified from RNA transcripts. The primer set for the first-round RT-PCR of the TCR CDR3 was HTBI. TCRdb fed the multiplex PCR reads into MiXCR, producing one record per CDR3 protein. Counted here are about 610,000 distinct CDR3 sequences, about half occurring once; the ten biggest clones make up approximately 8.4%.

The genes are TRBV10-3 and TRBJ1-1, with D uncertain. The clonotype originates from a woman aged 18 to 35 with Graves' hyperthyroidism. The sample was peripheral blood or thyroid tissue (not recorded which). CDR3 sequence (DNA): TGTGCCATCAGTGCGGAGAGGGTCACTGAAGCTTTCTTT. It codes for CAISAERVTEAFF.